The 14 T cell receptor beta chains reported below all come from one sample, sequenced in a study of Graves' ophthalmopathy and Graves' hyperthyroidism. Researchers took RNA transcripts and amplified TCR beta CDR3 regions from them. Following a first-round RT-PCR that used HTBI primers, a second-round multiplex PCR was carried out. Each CDR3 protein gets one entry after TCRdb re-called the multiplex PCR reads with MiXCR. The sample records about 1.1 million distinct CDR3 sequences, less than 45% being singletons. The specimen was peripheral blood or thyroid tissue (not recorded which). Every receptor here comes from an adult man with Graves' hyperthyroidism.

About this clonotype itself: A much larger clone is a single base away; this may be a read error. The V and J genes are TRBV24-1 and TRBJ2-5; 7 nucleotides line up with TRBD2. In germline, CDR1 is KGHDR, CDR2 SFDVKD. There are 15 residues in the CDR3. As DNA, the CDR3 is TGTGCCAGCAGTGACCAGCGGGGTGCCCAAGAGACCCAGTACTTC. Its translation is CASSDQRGAQETQYF.

The chain carries TRBV11-1 and TRBJ2-5, with no clear D. The CDR3 runs to 16 residues. Germline loops: CDR1 SGHAT, CDR2 FQDESV (reference sequence). V was pared by 0 bases and J by 5 bases, with 16 bases between. The CDR3, as DNA: TGTGCCAGCAGCTTAGCGTTTGGTCAGGCCTCGGAGACCCAGTACTTC. This translates into CASSLAFGQASETQYF.

J is TRBJ2-7 and V is TRBV6-2 or TRBV6-3; perhaps TRBD2 as D (5 bases). Trimming removed 4 bases at V and 4 bases at J, with 14 bases between. Germline CDR1 and CDR2: MNHEY and SVGEGT. The CDR3 runs 14 residues. DNA of the CDR3: TGTGCCAGCAGTTTCGGGATTCGAAGTTACGAGCAGTACTTC. Amino acids: CASSFGIRSYEQYF.

This clonotype was recorded once. Because it lacks the conserved phenylalanine or tryptophan at the end, this CDR3 is likely a read error. Because the CDR3's place on the DNA is in doubt, the DNA is left out and the CDR3 is given as listed by TCRdb. The chain links TRBV2 to TRBJ2-7; the D call in the table, TRBD1, was not verified against the DNA. Termini included, the CDR3 measures 9 amino acids. Germline CDR1 and CDR2: SNHLY and FYNNEI. The CDR3 protein is CASRGGQDY.

This chain connects TRBV6-6 to TRBJ1-5; D is possibly TRBD1 (5 bases). CDR1 MNHNY and CDR2 SVGAGI come from the germline V gene (reference sequence). The CDR3 sequence is 17 residues long. V was clipped by 8 bases and J by 2 bases, with 22 bases between them. For the CDR3, the DNA is TGTGCCAGCGCACCTCGGGACCGAGATGAGGGCAATCAGCCCCAGCATTTT. Its translation: CASAPRDRDEGNQPQHF.

This clonotype was found once. One junction end disagrees with the germline gene, perhaps due to a read error. The genes are TRBV10-3 and TRBJ1-6, with TRBD1 as a possible D gene (5 bases). The CDR3 sequence is 14 residues long. Germline V gene lookup returns CDR1 ENHRY and CDR2 SYGVKD. CDR3 sequence: CASSLQVVNSPLHF. The CDR3 nucleotides read TGTGCCAGCAGTTTACAGGTCGTAAACTCACCCCTCCACTTT.

The V and J genes are TRBV7-9 and TRBJ2-7, with 9 bases identical to TRBD2. The CDR3 spans 13 residues. The V segment lost 7 bases and the J segment 3 bases; nucleotides outside the gene matches: 4. CDR1 and CDR2 from the germline V gene are SEHNR and FQNEAQ (reference sequence). CDR3 in DNA: TGTGCCAGCACCATTAGCGGGAGCTACGAGCAGTACTTC. It is translated as CASTISGSYEQYF.

This clonotype was counted many times. The chain has TRBV2 and TRBJ1-5, with D hard to call. Trimming stripped 1 base from V and 0 bases from J, with 10 bases between. The length of the CDR3 is 16 residues. Germline V gene lookup returns CDR1 SNHLY and CDR2 FYNNEI. The CDR3 reads CASSEVAGYSNQPQHF. The CDR3 coding sequence is TGTGCCAGCAGTGAAGTGGCAGGATATAGCAATCAGCCCCAGCATTTT.

The genes are TRBV14 and TRBJ2-2, with D unclear. V lost 0 bases and J lost 4, with 9 bases in between. Germline V gene data show CDR1 as SGHDN and CDR2 as FVKESK. The CDR3 is 15 residues long. CDR3 in DNA: TGTGCCAGCAGCCAAGATCGGGTCGCCACCGGGGAGCTGTTTTTT. This sequence encodes CASSQDRVATGELFF.

This clonotype was observed at least ten times. The chain uses TRBV12-3 or TRBV12-4 and TRBJ1-5; a possible D gene is TRBD1 (5 bases). V lost 6 bases and J lost 7, with 13 bases in between. The CDR3 length is 13 residues. The chain's CDR3 is CASSPTVFQPQHF. The CDR3 DNA is TGTGCCAGCAGCCCGACAGTTTTCCAGCCCCAGCATTTT.

In its sample, this clonotype was seen many times. A read error may explain this, as a much larger clone is one base away. The V call is TRBV7-2, the J call TRBJ1-2, with TRBD1 matching 7 bases. The CDR3 covers 17 residues. Looked up from germline, CDR1 is SGHTA and CDR2 is FQGNSA. The CDR3 DNA sequence: TGTGCCAGCAGCGTTCGGCCCGGGACAGACGCTAACTATGGCTACATCTTC. Translating gives CASSVRPGTDANYGYIF.

V gene TRBV12-3 or TRBV12-4 combines with J gene TRBJ1-6; tentatively, D is TRBD1 (6 bases). V lost 5 bases to trimming and J lost 7 bases, with 12 bases between them. There are 14 residues in the CDR3. The CDR3: CASSGGTWNSPLHF. In nucleotides, the CDR3 is TGTGCCAGCAGTGGCGGGACATGGAATTCACCCCTCCACTTT.

This clonotype was recorded at least ten times. The chain couples TRBV5-6 to TRBJ1-5; 7 nucleotides agree with TRBD1. This CDR3 contains 15 residues. Trimming cost V 3 bases and J 1 base; bases outside gene matches: 4. In germline, CDR1 is SGHDT, CDR2 YYEEEE. This chain's CDR3 is CASSSTGRSNQPQHF. As DNA, the CDR3 is TGTGCCAGCAGCTCGACAGGGAGGAGCAATCAGCCCCAGCATTTT.

The chain has TRBV5-4 and TRBJ2-7; D remains unclear. The germline V gene has CDR1 SGHNT and CDR2 YYREEE (reference sequence). The V and J ends lost 2 bases and 5 bases respectively, with 11 bases between them. The CDR3 runs 13 residues. CDR3: CASSLIGVNEQYF. CDR3 sequence (DNA): TGTGCCAGCAGCTTAATTGGAGTAAACGAGCAGTACTTC.